A selection of T cell receptor beta chains follows, all from one sample in a study of shared clonotypes between healthy human individuals. Repertoires were generated with immunoSEQ multiplex PCR, while TCRdb's copy carries only in-frame clones and drops some. The sample lists about 1 million clones, about 75% occurring once. Sequencing was carried out using memory CD4+ T cells sorted from blood. Every receptor here comes from a man between 18 and 35 years old in good health. The CDR3 runs from the conserved cysteine through the conserved F or W. The order of the fields is CDR3 DNA, CDR3 protein, J gene, V gene, D gene, clone size. A D gene is named only where the DNA matches it firmly. Clone size is given for some rows only: seen once, a few or many times, or a class if the clone is expanded.

TGCGCCAGCCGAGGTCTTAGCGGGGTAGACACCGGGGAGCTGTTTTTT,CASRGLSGVDTGELFF,TRBJ2-2,TRBV10-2,TRBD2,-
TGTGCCAGCTCCAGCTCCGGGGGAATCGGGACTGAAGCTTTCTTT,CASSSSGGIGTEAFF,TRBJ1-1,TRBV18,-,once
TGTGCCAGCAGCTTAGAGACAGATAATTCACCCCTCCACTTT,CASSLETDNSPLHF,TRBJ1-6,TRBV7-6,-,-
TGTGCCAGCAGTGATATAGCGGGAGGGTCTTACGAGCAGTACTTC,CASSDIAGGSYEQYF,TRBJ2-7,TRBV27,TRBD2,many
TGTGCCAGTAGTAGTACCGGGACAGGCACCCGCTACACCTTC,CASSSTGTGTRYTF,TRBJ1-2,TRBV19,TRBD1,-
TGTGCCTGGAGTATGGTGCAGATACGAACGACCGGGGAGCTGTTTTTT,CAWSMVQIRTTGELFF,TRBJ2-2,TRBV30,-,once
TGCGCCAGCAGCTTGGCGGGGACTAGCGGGAGTTCGTACACCGGGGAGCTGTTTTTT,CASSLAGTSGSSYTGELFF,TRBJ2-2,TRBV5-1,TRBD2,-
TGTGCCAGCAGCCCCAAGGCAGCGCCTAATGAGCAGTTCTTC,CASSPKAAPNEQFF,TRBJ2-1,TRBV7-2,-,-
TGTGCCAGCAGCCAAGATTTTACGGGACAGGGGGTTGAAAAACTGTTTTTT,CASSQDFTGQGVEKLFF,TRBJ1-4,TRBV11-2,TRBD1,once
TGTGCCAGCAGCTCCCTGGACGAAGGGGGAGATACGCAGTATTTT,CASSSLDEGGDTQYF,TRBJ2-3,TRBV7-8,-,-
TGCGCCAGCAGGGCGGGTCCGTCCGCTTACGAGCAGTACTTC,CASRAGPSAYEQYF,TRBJ2-7,TRBV5-1,-,-
TGTGCCAGCTCACCACTGGGCACAGATACGCAGTATTTT,CASSPLGTDTQYF,TRBJ2-3,TRBV18,-,-
TGTGCCAGCTCAGGCATGATTTCTGGGGCCAACGTCCTGACTTTC,CASSGMISGANVLTF,TRBJ2-6,TRBV18,-,few
TGTGCCAGTAGATTGGGAGGGGCCTACAATGAGCAGTTCTTC,CASRLGGAYNEQFF,TRBJ2-1,TRBV19,TRBD2,-
TGTGCCAGCAGCTTCGCGACAGGGAGTAATTCACCCCTCCACTTT,CASSFATGSNSPLHF,TRBJ1-6,TRBV9,TRBD1,-
TGTGCCAGCAGCTTACCTCCTAACTCCTACGAGCAGTACTTC,CASSLPPNSYEQYF,TRBJ2-7,TRBV7-2,-,-
TGTGCCAGCAGTTATAACTCAGGGGCCACTGAAGCTTTCTTT,CASSYNSGATEAFF,TRBJ1-1,TRBV6-1,-,-
TGTGCCAGCAGCTTGGAGTCCTTCAGCTCCTACGAGCAGTACTTC,CASSLESFSSYEQYF,TRBJ2-7,TRBV5-4,-,-